The rows below give T cell receptor beta chains drawn from one sample of a study of T cell changes during pregnancy in multiple sclerosis. Generated by immunoSEQ multiplex PCR, the TCRdb table keeps only in-frame clones and is missing some. Of 25,000 to 35,000 clones detected, more than 75% appear once; the ten largest clones hold around 7.9%. Sequences were derived from CD8+ T cells from peripheral blood mononuclear cells, sampled after pregnancy. Every receptor here comes from a female donor with multiple sclerosis, enrolled in a pregnancy study. Each CDR3 is given with its conserved first and last residue. The D gene is left open where the match is weak. Size is stated for part of the rows, as once, few or many counts, or as a class when the clone is expanded.

J,V,size,D,CDR3,DNA
TRBJ1-1,TRBV7-9,-,-,CASSYDQGMNTEAFF,TGTGCCAGCAGCTACGATCAGGGGATGAACACTGAAGCTTTCTTT
TRBJ1-1,TRBV13,-,TRBD1,CASSQGTGWGNTEAFF,TGTGCCAGCAGCCAAGGGACAGGGTGGGGGAACACTGAAGCTTTCTTT
TRBJ2-1,TRBV2,-,TRBD2,CASGTSGGAVSSDEQFF,TGTGCCAGCGGGACTAGCGGGGGGGCAGTTTCTTCGGATGAGCAGTTCTTC
TRBJ1-6,TRBV2,-,TRBD1,CASSDPTGGESPLHF,TGTGCCAGCAGTGACCCGACAGGGGGAGAATCACCCCTCCACTTT
TRBJ1-1,TRBV7-9,few,TRBD1,CASTPRDRGRMNTEAFF,TGTGCCAGCACCCCCCGGGACAGGGGGCGCATGAACACTGAAGCTTTCTTT
TRBJ1-1,TRBV20-1,few,-,CSAPVAEKAFF,TGCAGTGCTCCGGTTGCGGAGAAAGCTTTCTTT
TRBJ2-1,TRBV6-4,once,TRBD2,CASSKGTTTNEQFF,TGTGCCAGCAGTAAAGGGACTACCACCAATGAGCAGTTCTTC
TRBJ1-2,TRBV15,-,TRBD1,CATSSEAGGYGYTF,TGTGCCACCAGCAGTGAGGCAGGGGGCTATGGCTACACCTTC
TRBJ1-1,TRBV30,-,-,CAWSIIDTEAFF,TGTGCCTGGAGTATCATAGACACTGAAGCTTTCTTT
TRBJ1-3,TRBV2,-,-,CASIRSSGNTIYF,TGTGCCAGCATCCGGAGCTCTGGAAACACCATATATTTT
TRBJ1-1,TRBV9,-,-,CASSVAGEGLNTEAFF,TGTGCCAGCAGCGTCGCAGGGGAGGGACTGAACACTGAAGCTTTCTTT
TRBJ2-1,TRBV15,-,TRBD2,CATSRDGPGGGAGEQFF,TGTGCCACCAGCAGAGATGGCCCAGGCGGGGGGGCTGGTGAGCAGTTCTTC
TRBJ2-2,TRBV10-3,-,-,CAISELGANGELFF,TGTGCCATCAGTGAGCTGGGGGCAAACGGGGAGCTGTTTTTT
TRBJ2-3,TRBV7-7,few,-,CASSLAPRSTDTQYF,TGTGCTAGCAGCTTAGCGCCCCGGTCCACAGATACGCAGTATTTT
TRBJ2-7,TRBV19,-,-,CASSLGQYEQYF,TGTGCCAGTAGTCTAGGACAGTACGAGCAGTACTTC
TRBJ1-1,TRBV2,-,-,CASKADTEAFF,TGTGCCAGCAAGGCGGACACTGAAGCTTTCTTT
TRBJ2-7,TRBV30,once,TRBD2,CAWRPTSEYYEQYF,TGTGCCTGGAGGCCAACTAGCGAGTACTACGAGCAGTACTTC
TRBJ2-7,TRBV11-2,-,-,CASSLEQTYEQYF,TGTGCCAGCAGCTTAGAGCAGACCTACGAGCAGTACTTC
TRBJ2-2,TRBV6-1,-,TRBD2,CASQLAGGDGELFF,TGTGCCAGCCAACTAGCGGGGGGCGACGGGGAGCTGTTTTTT
TRBJ1-1,TRBV4-3,-,-,CASSQDGPVSGNTEAFF,TGCGCCAGCAGCCAAGATGGGCCCGTTAGTGGGAACACTGAAGCTTTCTTT
TRBJ2-5,TRBV7-9,-,TRBD1,CASSDRDRYTGSPQETQYF,TGTGCCAGCAGCGACCGGGACAGGTATACGGGAAGCCCCCAAGAGACCCAGTACTTC
TRBJ2-1,TRBV7-9,-,-,CASSSDYTAALFFEQFF,TGTGCCAGCAGCTCGGACTATACAGCGGCCCTTTTTTTTGAGCAGTTCTTC
TRBJ2-2,TRBV6-7,-,TRBD1,CASSYSGPTGGYRRELFF,TGTGCCAGCAGTTACTCGGGGCCGACAGGGGGCTATAGGAGGGAGCTGTTTTTT
TRBJ1-5,TRBV6-5,few,-,CASSYPNNGGVGPQHF,TGTGCCAGCAGTTACCCAAATAACGGGGGGGTAGGGCCCCAGCATTTT
TRBJ2-7,TRBV2,-,-,CASVSPVADLYEQYF,TGTGCCAGCGTATCGCCGGTAGCCGACCTCTACGAGCAGTACTTC
TRBJ2-3,TRBV7-2,-,-,CASSLEWAGPTDTQYF,TGTGCCAGCAGCTTAGAGTGGGCAGGTCCGACAGATACGCAGTATTTT
TRBJ2-3,TRBV6-6,-,-,CASSYFSADTQYF,TGTGCCAGCAGTTACTTTTCAGCAGATACGCAGTATTTT
TRBJ2-7,TRBV5-1,-,-,CASSLAKGEGKGVYEQYF,TGCGCCAGCAGCTTGGCGAAAGGAGAGGGCAAGGGGGTCTACGAGCAGTACTTC
TRBJ2-1,TRBV5-1,-,-,CASSLVGGEQFF,TGCGCCAGCAGCTTGGTTGGGGGCGAGCAGTTCTTC
TRBJ2-7,TRBV28,-,-,CASSFGIHSPSYEQYF,TGTGCCAGCAGTTTCGGGATCCACTCCCCCTCCTACGAGCAGTACTTC
TRBJ2-1,TRBV19,few,TRBD2,CASSRGLADYNEQFF,TGTGCCAGTAGTCGGGGACTAGCGGACTACAATGAGCAGTTCTTC
TRBJ2-7,TRBV4-2,once,TRBD2,CASSQEGLAGGYEQYF,TGTGCCAGCAGCCAAGAGGGACTAGCGGGGGGGTACGAGCAGTACTTC
TRBJ1-1,TRBV6-5,-,-,CASSYEQGTEAFF,TGTGCCAGCAGTTACGAACAGGGCACTGAAGCTTTCTTT